This T cell receptor beta chain was sequenced during a study of ipilimumab plus nivolumab after autologous stem cell transplantation. Across the study: DLBCL patients had primary refractory or relapsed disease. Study outcomes and limitations: The authors say TCR, Treg and microbiome findings warrant further study.

On this clone: Its matching antigen is unknown.

Trimming left V 0 bases short and J 6 bases short, with 7 bases between. This CDR3 has 13 amino acids. CDR1 and CDR2 (germline): SGHNT, YENEEA. Checkpoint therapy with ipilimumab 1 mg/kg began 14 to 28 days after transplant. Patients got 3 mg/kg IV nivolumab weeks 1, 4, 7, 10, then biweekly through week 26. Method: immunoSEQ multiplex PCR; TCRdb's copy keeps in-frame clones and lacks some. This sample has about 83,000 clones, with 75% to 85% found just once. The receptor's source is a male donor with diffuse large B-cell lymphoma. The sequencing used PBMCs, collected in a trial of ipilimumab plus nivolumab as post-transplant consolidation. The chain is built from TRBV11-3 and TRBJ2-3; D unclear. The CDR3 DNA is TGTGCCAGCAGCTTAGAGTCCGTGGATACGCAGTATTTT. This sequence encodes CASSLESVDTQYF.